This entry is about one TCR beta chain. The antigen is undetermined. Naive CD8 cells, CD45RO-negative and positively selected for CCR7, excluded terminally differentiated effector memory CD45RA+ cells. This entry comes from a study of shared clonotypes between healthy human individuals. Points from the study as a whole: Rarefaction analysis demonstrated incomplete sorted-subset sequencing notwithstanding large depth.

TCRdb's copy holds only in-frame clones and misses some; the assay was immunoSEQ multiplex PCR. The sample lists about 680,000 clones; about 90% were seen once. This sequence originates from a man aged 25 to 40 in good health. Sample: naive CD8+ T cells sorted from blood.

CDR3: CASSRLAGSEQYF. CDR3 nucleotide sequence: TGTGCCAGTAGTCGACTAGCGGGTTCCGAGCAGTACTTC. The chain combines TRBV19 with TRBJ2-7, with 10 bases lining up with TRBD2. Germline V lookup: CDR1 LNHDA, CDR2 SQIVND (reference sequence). The ends lost 5 bases at V and 6 bases at J; junction bases unmatched: 4. CDR3 length: 13 amino acids. The full variable domain, its missing parts supplied by reference TRBV19 and TRBJ2-7, is DGGITQSPKYLFRKEGQNVTLSCEQNLNHDAMYWYRQDPGQGLRLIYYSQIVNDFQKGDIAEGYSVSREKKESFPLTVTSAQKNPTAFYLCASSRLAGSEQYFGPGTRLTVT.